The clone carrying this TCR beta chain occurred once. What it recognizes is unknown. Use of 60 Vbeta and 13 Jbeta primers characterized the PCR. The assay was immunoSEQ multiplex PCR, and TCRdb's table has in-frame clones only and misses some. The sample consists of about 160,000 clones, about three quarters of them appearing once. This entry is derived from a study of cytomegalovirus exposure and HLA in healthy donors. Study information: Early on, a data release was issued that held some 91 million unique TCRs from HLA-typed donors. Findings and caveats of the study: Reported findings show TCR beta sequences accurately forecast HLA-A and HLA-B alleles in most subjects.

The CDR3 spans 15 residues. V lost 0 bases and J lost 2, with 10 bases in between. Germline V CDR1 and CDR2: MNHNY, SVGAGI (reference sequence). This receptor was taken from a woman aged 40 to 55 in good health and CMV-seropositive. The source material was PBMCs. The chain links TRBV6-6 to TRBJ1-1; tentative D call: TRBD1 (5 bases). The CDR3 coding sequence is TGTGCCAGCAGTTACTCGGGTGACAGTAACACTGAAGCTTTCTTT. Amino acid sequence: CASSYSGDSNTEAFF.